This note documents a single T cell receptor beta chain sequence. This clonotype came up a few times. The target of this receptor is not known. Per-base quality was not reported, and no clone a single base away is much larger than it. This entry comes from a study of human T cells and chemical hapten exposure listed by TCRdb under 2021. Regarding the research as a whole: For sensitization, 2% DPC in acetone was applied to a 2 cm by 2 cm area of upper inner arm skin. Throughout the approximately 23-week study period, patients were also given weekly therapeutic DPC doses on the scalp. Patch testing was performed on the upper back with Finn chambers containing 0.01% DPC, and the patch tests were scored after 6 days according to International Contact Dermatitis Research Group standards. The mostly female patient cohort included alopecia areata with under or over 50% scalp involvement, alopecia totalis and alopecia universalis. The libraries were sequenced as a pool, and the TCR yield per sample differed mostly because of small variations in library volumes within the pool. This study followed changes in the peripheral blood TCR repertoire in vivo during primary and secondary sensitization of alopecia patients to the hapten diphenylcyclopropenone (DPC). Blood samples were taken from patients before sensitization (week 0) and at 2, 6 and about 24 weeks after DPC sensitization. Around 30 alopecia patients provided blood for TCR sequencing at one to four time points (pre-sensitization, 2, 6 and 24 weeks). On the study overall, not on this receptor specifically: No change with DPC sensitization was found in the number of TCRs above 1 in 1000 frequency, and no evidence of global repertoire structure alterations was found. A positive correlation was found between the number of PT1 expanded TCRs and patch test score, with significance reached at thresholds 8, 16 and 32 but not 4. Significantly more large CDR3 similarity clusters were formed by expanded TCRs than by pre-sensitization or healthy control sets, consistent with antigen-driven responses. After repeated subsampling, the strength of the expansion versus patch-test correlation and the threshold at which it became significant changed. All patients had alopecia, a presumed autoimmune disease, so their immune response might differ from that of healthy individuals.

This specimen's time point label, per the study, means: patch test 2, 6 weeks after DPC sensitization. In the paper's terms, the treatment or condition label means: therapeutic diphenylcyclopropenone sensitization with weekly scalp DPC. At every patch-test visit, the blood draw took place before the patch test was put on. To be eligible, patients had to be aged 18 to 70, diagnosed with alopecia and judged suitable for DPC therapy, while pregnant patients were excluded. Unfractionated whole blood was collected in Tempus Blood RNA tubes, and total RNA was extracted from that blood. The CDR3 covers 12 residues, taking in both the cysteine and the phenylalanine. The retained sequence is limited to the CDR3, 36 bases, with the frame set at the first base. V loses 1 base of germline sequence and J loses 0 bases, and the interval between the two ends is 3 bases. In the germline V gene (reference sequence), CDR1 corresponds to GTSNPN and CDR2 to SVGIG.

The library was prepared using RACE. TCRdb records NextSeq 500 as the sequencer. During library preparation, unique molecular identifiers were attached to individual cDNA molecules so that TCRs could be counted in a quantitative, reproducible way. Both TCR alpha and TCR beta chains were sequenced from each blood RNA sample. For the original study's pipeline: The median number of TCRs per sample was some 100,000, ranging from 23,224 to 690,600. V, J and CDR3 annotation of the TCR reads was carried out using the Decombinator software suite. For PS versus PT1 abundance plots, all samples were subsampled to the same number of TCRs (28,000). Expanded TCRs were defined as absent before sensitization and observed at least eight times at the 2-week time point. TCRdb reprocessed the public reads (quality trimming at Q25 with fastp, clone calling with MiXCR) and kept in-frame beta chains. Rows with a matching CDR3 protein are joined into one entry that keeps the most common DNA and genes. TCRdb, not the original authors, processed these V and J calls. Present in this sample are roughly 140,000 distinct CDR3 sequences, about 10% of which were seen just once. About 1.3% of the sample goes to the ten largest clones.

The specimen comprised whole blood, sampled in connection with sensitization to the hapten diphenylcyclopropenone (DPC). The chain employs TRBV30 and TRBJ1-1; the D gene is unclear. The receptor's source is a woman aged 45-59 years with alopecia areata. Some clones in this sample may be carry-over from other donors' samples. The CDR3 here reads CAWSEVNTEAFF. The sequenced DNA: TGTGCCTGGAGTGAGGTGAACACTGAAGCTTTCTTT.